This T cell receptor (beta chain) was retrieved from a study of blood T cells in healthy people across ages. Study-level points and caveats: Older individuals had lower TCR beta diversity per million T cells (the decline was roughly linear).

The study recruited healthy Caucasian donors from Russia who were aged about 6 to 90. Samples each had at least 5 micrograms of total RNA extracted. The authors ran a second PCR of about 7 to 11 cycles using a sample-barcoded 5' primer and a J-beta primer mix. Per-sample output comprised a minimum of 3 million paired-end reads containing CDR3. One entry per CDR3 protein, called by TCRdb with MiXCR from the 5' RACE reads. The profile shows 870,000 or so distinct CDR3 sequences, under 30% of them singletons. Germline V gives CDR1 SGHTA, CDR2 FQGNSA. V gave up 4 bases and J gave up 0 bases; unmatched junction bases: 9. This CDR3 is 17 amino acids long. This clonotype was seen ten or more times. What it binds is unknown.

The chain links TRBV7-2 to TRBJ1-1; TRBD1 aligns across 9 bases. The sample comprised blood. This sequence originates from a woman of 80 years or more in good health. Here the CDR3 DNA reads TGTGCCAGCAGCTCCGGACAGGGGTTCAACCTGAACACTGAAGCTTTCTTT. It specifies CASSSGQGFNLNTEAFF.